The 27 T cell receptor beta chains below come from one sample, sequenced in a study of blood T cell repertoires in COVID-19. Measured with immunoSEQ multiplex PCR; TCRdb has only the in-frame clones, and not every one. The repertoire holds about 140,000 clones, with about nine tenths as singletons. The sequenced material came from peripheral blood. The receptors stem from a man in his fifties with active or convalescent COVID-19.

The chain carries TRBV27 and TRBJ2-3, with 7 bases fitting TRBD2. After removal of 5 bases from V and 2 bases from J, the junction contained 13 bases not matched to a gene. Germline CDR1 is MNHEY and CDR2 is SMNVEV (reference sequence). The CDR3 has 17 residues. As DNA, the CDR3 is TGTGCCAGCAGTCCCCTAGCGGTTATACACTTCACAGATACGCAGTATTTT. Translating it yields CASSPLAVIHFTDTQYF.

As DNA, the CDR3 is TGTGCCAGCAGCCCCCGGCGGTCCCCCTACGAGCAGTACTTC. This gives the protein CASSPRRSPYEQYF. This chain uses TRBV28 with TRBJ2-7; D not certain. Trimming pared 6 bases from V and 2 bases from J, leaving 14 bases between. Germline V gene sequence: CDR1 MDHEN, CDR2 SYDVKM. The CDR3 has 14 amino acids.

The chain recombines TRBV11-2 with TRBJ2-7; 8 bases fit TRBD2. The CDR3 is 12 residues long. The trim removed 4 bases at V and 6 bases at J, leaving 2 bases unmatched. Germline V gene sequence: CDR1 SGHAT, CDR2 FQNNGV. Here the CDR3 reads CASSSTSVEQYF. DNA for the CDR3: TGTGCCAGCAGCTCGACTAGCGTCGAGCAGTACTTC. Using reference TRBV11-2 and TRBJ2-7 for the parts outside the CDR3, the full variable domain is EAGVAQSPRYKIIEKRQSVAFWCNPISGHATLYWYQQILGQGPKLLIQFQNNGVVDDSQLPKDRFSAERLKGVDSTLKIQPAKLEDSAVYLCASSSTSVEQYFGPGTRLTVT.

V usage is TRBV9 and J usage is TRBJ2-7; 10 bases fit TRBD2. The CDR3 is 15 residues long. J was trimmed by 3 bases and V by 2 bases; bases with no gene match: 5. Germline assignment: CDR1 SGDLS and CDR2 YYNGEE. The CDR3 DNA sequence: TGTGCCAGCAGCGTTAGCGGGAGGCAAGACTACGAGCAGTACTTC. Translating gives CASSVSGRQDYEQYF.

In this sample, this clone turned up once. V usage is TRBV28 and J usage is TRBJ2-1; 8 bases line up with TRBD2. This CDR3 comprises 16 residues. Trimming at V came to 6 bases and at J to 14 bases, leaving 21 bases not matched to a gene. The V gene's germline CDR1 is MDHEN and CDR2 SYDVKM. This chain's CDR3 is CASRRYTSGPVSNEFF. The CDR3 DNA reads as TGTGCCAGCAGACGATATACTAGCGGACCAGTTTCCAACGAGTTCTTC.

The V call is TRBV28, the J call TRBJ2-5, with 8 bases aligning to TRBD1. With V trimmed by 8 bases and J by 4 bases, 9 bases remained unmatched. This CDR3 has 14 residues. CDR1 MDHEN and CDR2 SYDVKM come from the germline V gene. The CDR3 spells CASGSTGQGETQYF. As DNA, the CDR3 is TGTGCCAGCGGATCAACAGGACAGGGAGAGACCCAGTACTTC.

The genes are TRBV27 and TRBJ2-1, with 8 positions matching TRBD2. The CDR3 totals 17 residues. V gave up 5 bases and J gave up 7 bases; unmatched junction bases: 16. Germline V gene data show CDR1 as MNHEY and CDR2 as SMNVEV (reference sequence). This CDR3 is CASSRYPLAGIRNEQFF. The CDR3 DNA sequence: TGTGCCAGCAGTCGATACCCCCTAGCGGGTATTAGGAATGAGCAGTTCTTC.

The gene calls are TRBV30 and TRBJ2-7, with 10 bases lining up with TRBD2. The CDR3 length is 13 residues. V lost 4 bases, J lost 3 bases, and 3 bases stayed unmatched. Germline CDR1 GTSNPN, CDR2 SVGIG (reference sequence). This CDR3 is CAWTPSGSYEQYF. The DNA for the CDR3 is TGTGCCTGGACACCTAGCGGGAGCTACGAGCAGTACTTC.

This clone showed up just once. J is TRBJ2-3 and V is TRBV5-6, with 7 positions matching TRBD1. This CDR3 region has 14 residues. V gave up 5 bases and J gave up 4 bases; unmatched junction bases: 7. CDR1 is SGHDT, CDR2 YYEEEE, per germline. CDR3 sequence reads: CASSQGVLADTQYF. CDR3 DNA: TGTGCCAGCAGTCAGGGGGTGTTGGCAGATACGCAGTATTTT.

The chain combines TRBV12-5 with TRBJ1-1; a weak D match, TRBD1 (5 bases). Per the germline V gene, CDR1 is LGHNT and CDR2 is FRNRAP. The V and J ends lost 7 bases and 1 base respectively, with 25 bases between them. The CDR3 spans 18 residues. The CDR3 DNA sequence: TGTGCTAGTGCCCCTCGGGGGGGTCCTATTAGGACGAACACTGAAGCTTTCTTT. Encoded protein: CASAPRGGPIRTNTEAFF.

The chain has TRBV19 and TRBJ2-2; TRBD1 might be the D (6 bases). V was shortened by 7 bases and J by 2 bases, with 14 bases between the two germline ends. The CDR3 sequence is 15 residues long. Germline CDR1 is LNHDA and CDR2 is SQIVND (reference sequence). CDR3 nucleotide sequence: TGTGCCAGTACCTTACGACAGGCCAACACCGGGGAGCTGTTTTTT. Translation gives CASTLRQANTGELFF.

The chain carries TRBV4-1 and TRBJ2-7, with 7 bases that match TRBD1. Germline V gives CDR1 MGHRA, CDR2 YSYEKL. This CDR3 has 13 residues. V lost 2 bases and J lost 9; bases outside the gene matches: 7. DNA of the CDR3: TGCGCCAGCAGCCAAACAGGGGCGGCTGGGCAGTACTTC. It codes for CASSQTGAAGQYF.

The CDR3 DNA follows: TGTGCCAGCAGCCTCCGGGACAGCTACCAAGAGACCCAGTACTTC. This sequence encodes CASSLRDSYQETQYF. The chain couples TRBV6-2 or TRBV6-3 to TRBJ2-5; 7 bases agree with TRBD1. CDR1 and CDR2 from the germline V gene are MNHEY and SVGEGT. The CDR3 is made up of 15 amino acids. V lost 6 bases to trimming and J lost 0 bases; unmatched junction nucleotides: 7.

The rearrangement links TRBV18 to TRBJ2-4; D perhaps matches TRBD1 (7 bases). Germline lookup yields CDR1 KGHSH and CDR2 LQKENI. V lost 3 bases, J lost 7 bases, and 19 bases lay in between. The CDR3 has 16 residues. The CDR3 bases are TGTGCCAGCTCACCGCCCGGAGGGGGCGTGTTGAACATTCAGTACTTC. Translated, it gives CASSPPGGGVLNIQYF. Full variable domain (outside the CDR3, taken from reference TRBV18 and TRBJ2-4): NAGVMQNPRHLVRRRGQEARLRCSPMKGHSHVYWYRQLPEEGLKFMVYLQKENIIDESGMPKERFSAEFPKEGPSILRIQQVVRGDSAAYFCASSPPGGGVLNIQYFGAGTRLSVL.

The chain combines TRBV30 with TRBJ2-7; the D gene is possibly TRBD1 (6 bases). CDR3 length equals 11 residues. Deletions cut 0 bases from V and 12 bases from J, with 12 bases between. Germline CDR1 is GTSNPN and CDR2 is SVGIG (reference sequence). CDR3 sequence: CAWSVQGGLYF. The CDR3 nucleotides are TGTGCCTGGAGTGTACAGGGCGGGCTGTACTTC.

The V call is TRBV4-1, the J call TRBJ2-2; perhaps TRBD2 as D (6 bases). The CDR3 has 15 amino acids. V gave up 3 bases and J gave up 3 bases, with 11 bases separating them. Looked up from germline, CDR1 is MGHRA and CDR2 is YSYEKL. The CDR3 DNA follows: TGCGCCAGCAGCCAGGCGGGGATTGACACCGGGGAGCTGTTTTTT. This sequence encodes CASSQAGIDTGELFF.

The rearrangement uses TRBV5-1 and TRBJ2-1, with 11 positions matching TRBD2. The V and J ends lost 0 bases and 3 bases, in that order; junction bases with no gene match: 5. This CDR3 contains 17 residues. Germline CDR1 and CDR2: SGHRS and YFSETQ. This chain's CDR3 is CASSLGLLAGVYNEQFF. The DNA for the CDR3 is TGCGCCAGCAGCTTGGGGTTACTAGCGGGGGTCTACAATGAGCAGTTCTTC.

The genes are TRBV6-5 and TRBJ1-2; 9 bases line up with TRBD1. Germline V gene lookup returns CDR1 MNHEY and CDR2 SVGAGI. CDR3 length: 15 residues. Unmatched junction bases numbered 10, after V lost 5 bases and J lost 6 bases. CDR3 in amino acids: CASSPWTGAPDGYTF. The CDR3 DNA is TGTGCCAGCAGTCCGTGGACAGGGGCCCCGGATGGCTACACCTTC.

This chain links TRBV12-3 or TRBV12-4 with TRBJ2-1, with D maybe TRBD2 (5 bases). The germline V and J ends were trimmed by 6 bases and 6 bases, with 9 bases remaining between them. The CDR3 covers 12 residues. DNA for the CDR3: TGTGCCAGCAGCCCGGACTTCAATGAGCAGTTCTTC. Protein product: CASSPDFNEQFF.

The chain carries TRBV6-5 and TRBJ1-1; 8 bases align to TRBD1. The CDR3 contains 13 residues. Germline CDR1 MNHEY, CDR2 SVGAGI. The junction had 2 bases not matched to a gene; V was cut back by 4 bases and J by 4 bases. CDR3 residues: CASSSDRGTEAFF. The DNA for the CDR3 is TGTGCCAGCAGTTCAGACAGGGGCACTGAAGCTTTCTTT.

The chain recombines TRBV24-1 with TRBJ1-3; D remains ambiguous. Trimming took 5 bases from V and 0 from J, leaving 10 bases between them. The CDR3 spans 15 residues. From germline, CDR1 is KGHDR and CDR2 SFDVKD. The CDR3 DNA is TGTGCCACCAGTGGCGGGGTCAACTCTGGAAACACCATATATTTT. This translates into CATSGGVNSGNTIYF.

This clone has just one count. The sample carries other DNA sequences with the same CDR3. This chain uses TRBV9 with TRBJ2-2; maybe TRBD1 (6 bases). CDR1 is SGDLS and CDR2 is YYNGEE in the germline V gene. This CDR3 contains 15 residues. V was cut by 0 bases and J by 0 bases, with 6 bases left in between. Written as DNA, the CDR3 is TGTGCCAGCAGCGTAGCAGGGGCGAACACCGGGGAGCTGTTTTTT. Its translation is CASSVAGANTGELFF. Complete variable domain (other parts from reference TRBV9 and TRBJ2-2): DSGVTQTPKHLITATGQRVTLRCSPRSGDLSVYWYQQSLDQGLQFLIQYYNGEERAKGNILERFSAQQFPDLHSELNLSSLELGDSALYFCASSVAGANTGELFFGEGSRLTVL.

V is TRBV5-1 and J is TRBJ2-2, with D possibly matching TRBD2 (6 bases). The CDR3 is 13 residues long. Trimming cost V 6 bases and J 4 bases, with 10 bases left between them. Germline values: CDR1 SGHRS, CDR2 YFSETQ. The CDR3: CASNSGVTGELFF. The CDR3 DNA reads TGCGCCAGCAACTCGGGGGTCACCGGGGAGCTGTTTTTT. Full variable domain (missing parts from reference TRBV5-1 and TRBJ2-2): KAGVTQTPRYLIKTRGQQVTLSCSPISGHRSVSWYQQTPGQGLQFLFEYFSETQRNKGNFPGRFSGRQFSNSRSEMNVSTLELGDSALYLCASNSGVTGELFFGEGSRLTVL.

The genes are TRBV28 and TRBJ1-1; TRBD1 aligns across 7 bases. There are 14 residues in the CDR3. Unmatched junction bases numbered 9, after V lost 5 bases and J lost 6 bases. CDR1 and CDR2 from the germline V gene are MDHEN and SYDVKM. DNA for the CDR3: TGTGCCAGCAGTAGACAGGGTCCGGGGGCTGAAGCTTTCTTT. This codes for CASSRQGPGAEAFF.

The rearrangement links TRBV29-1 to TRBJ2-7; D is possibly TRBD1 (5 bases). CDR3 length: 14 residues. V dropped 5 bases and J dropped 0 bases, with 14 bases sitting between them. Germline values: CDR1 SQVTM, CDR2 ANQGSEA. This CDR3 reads CSVSRGIVSYEQYF. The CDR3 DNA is TGCAGCGTTTCTAGGGGCATCGTCTCCTACGAGCAGTACTTC.

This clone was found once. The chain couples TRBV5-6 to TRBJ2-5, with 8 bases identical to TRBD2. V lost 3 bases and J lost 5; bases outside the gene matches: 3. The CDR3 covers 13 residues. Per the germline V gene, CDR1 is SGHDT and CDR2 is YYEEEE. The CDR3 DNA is TGTGCCAGCAGCTCGACTAGCGACGAGACCCAGTACTTC. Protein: CASSSTSDETQYF.

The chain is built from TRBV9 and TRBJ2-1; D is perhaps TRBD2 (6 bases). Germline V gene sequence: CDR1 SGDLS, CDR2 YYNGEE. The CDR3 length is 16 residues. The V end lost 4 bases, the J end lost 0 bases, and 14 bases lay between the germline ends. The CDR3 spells CASSLRGGSSYNEQFF. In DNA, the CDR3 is TGTGCCAGCAGCCTACGGGGAGGAAGCTCCTACAATGAGCAGTTCTTC. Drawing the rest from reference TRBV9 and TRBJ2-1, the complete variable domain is DSGVTQTPKHLITATGQRVTLRCSPRSGDLSVYWYQQSLDQGLQFLIQYYNGEERAKGNILERFSAQQFPDLHSELNLSSLELGDSALYFCASSLRGGSSYNEQFFGPGTRLTVL.